This T cell receptor beta chain derives from a study of neoadjuvant anti-PD-1 for oral cavity cancer. Study background: Around day 43, patients without progression received a fourth nivolumab dose before surgery. Study-level findings and limits: Only three patients per response group were TCR-analyzed; validation needed. After neoadjuvant nivolumab, PBMC T cell clonality was significantly higher in non-responders than responders.

Turning to this clone: Its antigen is undetermined.

V lost 4 bases to trimming and J lost 1 base, with 7 bases between them. The CDR3 runs to 13 residues. Per germline, CDR1 MNHNS and CDR2 SASEGT. Blood libraries mostly used approximately 0.5 ug genomic DNA, six replicates each. Clones were read by immunoSEQ multiplex PCR, and TCRdb kept only the in-frame ones, dropping some. The table lists around 14,000 clones, 70% of them singletons. The genes are TRBV6-1 and TRBJ1-1; no firm D call. The sequenced sample was PBMCs, obtained before nivolumab (anti-PD-1) treatment. The clonotype originates from a person aged 40 to 85 with oral cavity squamous cell carcinoma. The chain's CDR3 is CASSGYWNTEAFF. The CDR3 bases are TGTGCCAGCAGTGGATACTGGAACACTGAAGCTTTCTTT.